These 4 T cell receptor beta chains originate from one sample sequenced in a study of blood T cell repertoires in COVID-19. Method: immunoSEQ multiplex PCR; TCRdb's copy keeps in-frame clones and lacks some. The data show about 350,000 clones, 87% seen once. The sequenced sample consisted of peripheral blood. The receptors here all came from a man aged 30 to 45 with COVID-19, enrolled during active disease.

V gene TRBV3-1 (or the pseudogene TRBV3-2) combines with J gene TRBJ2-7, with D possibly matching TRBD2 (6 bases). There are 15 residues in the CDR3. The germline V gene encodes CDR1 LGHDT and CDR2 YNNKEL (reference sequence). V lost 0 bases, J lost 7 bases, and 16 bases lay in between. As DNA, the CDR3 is TGTGCCAGCAGCCAAGACCCGGCTAGCGTAGGTGAGCAGTACTTC. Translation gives CASSQDPASVGEQYF.

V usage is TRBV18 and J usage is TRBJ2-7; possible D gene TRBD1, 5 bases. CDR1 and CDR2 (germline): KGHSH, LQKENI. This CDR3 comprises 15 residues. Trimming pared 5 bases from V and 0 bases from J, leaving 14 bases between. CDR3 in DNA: TGTGCCAGCTCATTTGGACACCTGAGCTCCTACGAGCAGTACTTC. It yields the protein CASSFGHLSSYEQYF.

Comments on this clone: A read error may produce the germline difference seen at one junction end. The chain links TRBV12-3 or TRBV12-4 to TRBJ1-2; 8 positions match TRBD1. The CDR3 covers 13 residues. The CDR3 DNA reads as TGTGCCAGCAGCCACGATCAGACCGGGACAGGTGACTTC. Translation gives CASSHDQTGTGDF.

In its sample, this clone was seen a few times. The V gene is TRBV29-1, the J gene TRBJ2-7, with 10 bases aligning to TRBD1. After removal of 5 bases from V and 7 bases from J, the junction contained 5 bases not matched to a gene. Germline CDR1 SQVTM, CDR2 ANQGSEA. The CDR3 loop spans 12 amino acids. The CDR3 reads CSVLTGGEEQYF. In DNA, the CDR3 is TGCAGCGTTTTGACAGGGGGCGAAGAGCAGTACTTC.